This is a list of T cell receptor beta chains from one sample in a study of blood T cell repertoires in COVID-19. TCRdb keeps only in-frame clones here, not all; method: immunoSEQ multiplex PCR. The sample records 150,000 or so clones, around 90% being singletons. Material for sequencing was PBMCs or T cells enriched from blood (not recorded which). The receptors derive from a woman aged 40 to 50 who had been exposed to COVID-19. Both conserved end residues are part of each CDR3. Each record gives: CDR3 DNA, CDR3 protein, D gene, V gene, clone size, J gene. D genes are given only for firm matches. The size entry is marked missing in some rows and otherwise reads once, few, many or a size class.

cdr3_nt: TGTGCCAGCAGCCTTAGCGGGAGTTCACATACGCAGTATTTT; cdr3_aa: CASSLSGSSHTQYF; d_call: TRBD2; v_call: TRBV7-8; clone_size: once; j_call: TRBJ2-3
cdr3_nt: TGCGCCAGCAGCTTATCCCAGACAAGCTCCTATAATTCACCCCTCCACTTT; cdr3_aa: CASSLSQTSSYNSPLHF; d_call: -; v_call: TRBV5-1; clone_size: -; j_call: TRBJ1-6
cdr3_nt: TGTGCCAGCAGCTTAGATCCCCTAGGAGGGAACTATGGCTACACCTTC; cdr3_aa: CASSLDPLGGNYGYTF; d_call: -; v_call: TRBV13; clone_size: -; j_call: TRBJ1-2
cdr3_nt: TGCGCCAGCAGCCAAGATGCGGGAGGCCGATCCTACGAGCAGTACTTC; cdr3_aa: CASSQDAGGRSYEQYF; d_call: TRBD2; v_call: TRBV4-1; clone_size: -; j_call: TRBJ2-7
cdr3_nt: TGCGCCAGCAGCCAAGCCGGGAGGGGTACAGAGACCCAGTACTTC; cdr3_aa: CASSQAGRGTETQYF; d_call: TRBD2; v_call: TRBV4-1; clone_size: -; j_call: TRBJ2-5
cdr3_nt: TGTGCCAGCAGTTCACGGGGTATCACCTACGAGCAGTACTTC; cdr3_aa: CASSSRGITYEQYF; d_call: -; v_call: TRBV28; clone_size: -; j_call: TRBJ2-7
cdr3_nt: TGTGCCAGCAGACGACTAGCGGGAGCGAACACCGGGGAGCTGTTTTTT; cdr3_aa: CASRRLAGANTGELFF; d_call: TRBD2; v_call: TRBV27; clone_size: -; j_call: TRBJ2-2
cdr3_nt: TGTGCCAGCAGTTTATCCACAGGGTACGGCTACACCTTC; cdr3_aa: CASSLSTGYGYTF; d_call: -; v_call: TRBV12-3/TRBV12-4; clone_size: -; j_call: TRBJ1-2
cdr3_nt: TGTGCCAGCAGCAGCGGGGTCAGACACTTCTACGAGCAGTACTTC; cdr3_aa: CASSSGVRHFYEQYF; d_call: TRBD2; v_call: TRBV6-5; clone_size: -; j_call: TRBJ2-7
cdr3_nt: TGTGCCAGCTCACCACCCACTAGGGCTGAAGCTTTCTTT; cdr3_aa: CASSPPTRAEAFF; d_call: -; v_call: TRBV18; clone_size: -; j_call: TRBJ1-1
cdr3_nt: TGTGCCAGCAGCCGGGGGGGGGCTAGCGGGGAGCTGTTTTTT; cdr3_aa: CASSRGGASGELFF; d_call: TRBD2; v_call: TRBV6-5; clone_size: -; j_call: TRBJ2-2
cdr3_nt: TGTGCCAGCAGCCCTTGGACGGGAGGCAATGAGCAGTTCTTC; cdr3_aa: CASSPWTGGNEQFF; d_call: TRBD2; v_call: TRBV7-2; clone_size: -; j_call: TRBJ2-1
cdr3_nt: TGTGCCAGCAGCTCCCTAGACTCAACTAATGAAAAACTGTTTTTT; cdr3_aa: CASSSLDSTNEKLFF; d_call: -; v_call: TRBV5-6; clone_size: -; j_call: TRBJ1-4
cdr3_nt: TGTGCCAGCAGTGCCCGACAGGCTCCGAACACTGAAGCTTTCTTT; cdr3_aa: CASSARQAPNTEAFF; d_call: -; v_call: TRBV25-1; clone_size: -; j_call: TRBJ1-1
cdr3_nt: TGCGCCAGCAGTGATGGCGGGATCACAGATACGCAGTATTTT; cdr3_aa: CASSDGGITDTQYF; d_call: -; v_call: TRBV10-1; clone_size: -; j_call: TRBJ2-3
cdr3_nt: TGTGCCAGCAGCCCAGGGACTAGCGTTTACGAGCAGTACTTC; cdr3_aa: CASSPGTSVYEQYF; d_call: TRBD2; v_call: TRBV9; clone_size: -; j_call: TRBJ2-7
cdr3_nt: TGTGCCACCAGTGAGGGCGGGAGTAAAGGTGGCTACACCTTC; cdr3_aa: CATSEGGSKGGYTF; d_call: -; v_call: TRBV24-1; clone_size: -; j_call: TRBJ1-2
cdr3_nt: TGTGCTTCTAACTTCCGGGACAATGGCTACACCTTC; cdr3_aa: CASNFRDNGYTF; d_call: -; v_call: TRBV19; clone_size: -; j_call: TRBJ1-2
cdr3_nt: TGCGCCAGCAGCTGGACTAGCGGGGGGAACCCATCCTACGAGCAGTACTTC; cdr3_aa: CASSWTSGGNPSYEQYF; d_call: TRBD2; v_call: TRBV5-1; clone_size: -; j_call: TRBJ2-7
cdr3_nt: TGTGCCAGTAGCACTATGGGGACTTGGTACGAGCAGTACTTC; cdr3_aa: CASSTMGTWYEQYF; d_call: -; v_call: TRBV19; clone_size: -; j_call: TRBJ2-7
cdr3_nt: TGTGCCAGCAGCCAAGCAGTGACTAGCGGAAATGAGCAGTTCTTC; cdr3_aa: CASSQAVTSGNEQFF; d_call: TRBD2; v_call: TRBV3-1/TRBV3-2; clone_size: -; j_call: TRBJ2-1
cdr3_nt: TGTGCCAGCAGTTTACCTAAATCCACACTAGCGGGGATTAGCACAGATACGCAGTATTTT; cdr3_aa: CASSLPKSTLAGISTDTQYF; d_call: TRBD2; v_call: TRBV28; clone_size: -; j_call: TRBJ2-3
cdr3_nt: TGTGCCAGCAGCTCGGGGACGGCGTGGGAGGACTACGAGCAGTACTTC; cdr3_aa: CASSSGTAWEDYEQYF; d_call: -; v_call: TRBV7-2; clone_size: -; j_call: TRBJ2-7
cdr3_nt: TGTGCCAGCAGCCTCGGACAGATCGGTTCCTACGAGCAGTACTTC; cdr3_aa: CASSLGQIGSYEQYF; d_call: -; v_call: TRBV3-1/TRBV3-2; clone_size: few; j_call: TRBJ2-7
cdr3_nt: TGTGCCAGCAGCTTACCGCTAGCGGGGGGGAGCAATGAGCAGTTCTTC; cdr3_aa: CASSLPLAGGSNEQFF; d_call: TRBD2; v_call: TRBV7-2; clone_size: -; j_call: TRBJ2-1
cdr3_nt: TGCAGTGCTATTGGGGACAGGGTAGCTTTCTTT; cdr3_aa: CSAIGDRVAFF; d_call: TRBD1; v_call: TRBV20-1; clone_size: -; j_call: TRBJ1-1
cdr3_nt: TGTGCCAGTAGTATCCTTGTCGGGGGGAGCTATAATTCACCCCTCCACTTT; cdr3_aa: CASSILVGGSYNSPLHF; d_call: -; v_call: TRBV19; clone_size: -; j_call: TRBJ1-6
cdr3_nt: TGTGCCAGCAGTGAAGTAACGGGAGGTCACAATGAGCAGTTCTTC; cdr3_aa: CASSEVTGGHNEQFF; d_call: TRBD2; v_call: TRBV2; clone_size: -; j_call: TRBJ2-1
cdr3_nt: TGCGCCAGCAGCCAAGTCGCAGGACAGGTCGAAAAACTGTTTTTT; cdr3_aa: CASSQVAGQVEKLFF; d_call: TRBD1; v_call: TRBV4-1; clone_size: -; j_call: TRBJ1-4
cdr3_nt: TGCAGTGCTAGTAGGCTAGCGAAACAAGAGACCCAGTACTTC; cdr3_aa: CSASRLAKQETQYF; d_call: -; v_call: TRBV20-1; clone_size: -; j_call: TRBJ2-5
cdr3_nt: TGTGCCAGCAAAATAACAGGGGACTCTGGAAACACCATATATTTT; cdr3_aa: CASKITGDSGNTIYF; d_call: TRBD1; v_call: TRBV7-9; clone_size: once; j_call: TRBJ1-3
cdr3_nt: TGTGCCAGCATTAGCCCGGGACAGGGGATTTATCAGCCCCAGCATTTT; cdr3_aa: CASISPGQGIYQPQHF; d_call: TRBD1; v_call: TRBV28; clone_size: -; j_call: TRBJ1-5